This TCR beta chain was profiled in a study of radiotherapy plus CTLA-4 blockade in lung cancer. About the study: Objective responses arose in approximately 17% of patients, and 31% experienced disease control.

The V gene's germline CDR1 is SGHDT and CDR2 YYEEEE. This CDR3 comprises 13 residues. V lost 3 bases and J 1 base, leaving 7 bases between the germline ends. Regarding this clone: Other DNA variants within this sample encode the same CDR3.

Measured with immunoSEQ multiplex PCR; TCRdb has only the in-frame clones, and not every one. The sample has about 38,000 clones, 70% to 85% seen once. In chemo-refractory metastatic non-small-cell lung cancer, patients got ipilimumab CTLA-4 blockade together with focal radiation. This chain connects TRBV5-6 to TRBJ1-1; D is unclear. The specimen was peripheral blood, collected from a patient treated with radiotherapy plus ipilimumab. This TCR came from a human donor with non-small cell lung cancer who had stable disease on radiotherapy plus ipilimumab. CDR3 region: CASSYGRNTEAFF. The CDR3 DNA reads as TGTGCCAGCAGCTACGGGAGGAACACTGAAGCTTTCTTT.